Each of the 17 T cell receptor beta chains below was sequenced from the same sample in a study of T cell changes during pregnancy in multiple sclerosis. Sequencing was performed with immunoSEQ multiplex PCR; in TCRdb, only in-frame clones are kept and a portion is missing. Of roughly 26,000 clones detected, about 91% appear once; the ten largest clones hold approximately 15%. The input for sequencing was CD8+ T cells from peripheral blood mononuclear cells, taken in the second trimester of pregnancy. The receptors here all came from a female donor with multiple sclerosis, enrolled in a pregnancy study.

CDR3 nucleotides: TGTGCCAGCAGCTCAGCGATGGCGGGAGGGAGCTACGAGCAGTACTTC. This gives the protein CASSSAMAGGSYEQYF. The chain couples TRBV7-9 to TRBJ2-7; 9 nucleotides match TRBD2. Germline-derived CDR1 and CDR2 are SEHNR and FQNEAQ (reference sequence). The CDR3 contains 16 residues. V dropped 4 bases and J dropped 3; count of bases not matched to a gene: 10.

In its sample, this clone was seen once. V is TRBV28 and J is TRBJ1-1, with a possible D match to TRBD1 (5 bases). The ends were cut back, 6 bases at V and 1 base at J, with 18 bases in the middle. Germline lookup yields CDR1 MDHEN and CDR2 SYDVKM. The length of the CDR3 is 16 residues. The CDR3 nucleotides read TGTGCCAGCAGCCCAATCCTTAATACAGGGAACACTGAAGCTTTCTTT. Protein sequence: CASSPILNTGNTEAFF.

J is TRBJ2-2 and V is TRBV2; no clear D. The CDR3 extends over 15 amino acids. Germline V CDR1 and CDR2: SNHLY, FYNNEI. V was pared by 3 bases and J by 0 bases, with 8 bases between. This CDR3 is CASSDGQTNTGELFF. CDR3 coding DNA: TGTGCCAGCAGTGATGGGCAGACGAACACCGGGGAGCTGTTTTTT.

The rearrangement links TRBV4-2 to TRBJ2-3; TRBD2 aligns across 9 bases. From germline, CDR1 is LGHNA and CDR2 YNFKEQ. V gave up 0 bases and J gave up 6 bases; unmatched junction bases: 4. The CDR3 loop spans 15 amino acids. The CDR3 DNA reads TGTGCCAGCAGCCAAGATACGACTAGCGGTGATACGCAGTATTTT. Protein product: CASSQDTTSGDTQYF.

The rearrangement uses TRBV6-1 and TRBJ1-3; 11 bases fit TRBD1. The CDR3 is made up of 15 amino acids. V dropped 5 bases and J dropped 4; count of bases not matched to a gene: 4. The germline CDR1 and CDR2 sequences are MNHNS and SASEGT. CDR3 bases: TGTGCCAGCAGTCGGGACAGGGGGACAGGAAACACCATATATTTT. Its protein product is CASSRDRGTGNTIYF.

J is TRBJ2-1 and V is TRBV6-5; TRBD2 matches at 7 bases. Trimming removed 5 bases from V and 8 bases from J; junction bases left unmatched: 12. The CDR3 totals 15 residues. Germline loops: CDR1 MNHEY, CDR2 SVGAGI. This chain's CDR3 is CASSRLLAPGDEQFF. CDR3 coding DNA: TGTGCCAGCAGTAGGTTACTAGCGCCCGGGGATGAGCAGTTCTTC.

The chain employs TRBV19 and TRBJ2-7, with a possible D match to TRBD2 (6 bases). Looked up from germline, CDR1 is LNHDA and CDR2 is SQIVND (reference sequence). V shed 3 bases and J shed 3 bases, with 9 bases lying between them. CDR3 length equals 13 residues. CDR3 amino acids: CASSMEGGYEQYF. The CDR3 DNA is TGTGCCAGTAGTATGGAGGGAGGCTACGAGCAGTACTTC.

The chain recombines TRBV29-1 with TRBJ1-5, with D possibly matching TRBD1 (5 bases). The CDR3 is made up of 12 amino acids. Trimming took off 7 bases at V and 4 bases at J, with 11 bases between the two ends. Looked up from germline, CDR1 is SQVTM and CDR2 is ANQGSEA. The CDR3 nucleotides are TGCAGCGCAGGCAGGGATAATCAGCCCCAGCATTTT. Its translation is CSAGRDNQPQHF.

The chain couples TRBV7-9 to TRBJ2-7; possible D gene TRBD1, 5 bases. The V gene's germline CDR1 is SEHNR and CDR2 FQNEAQ (reference sequence). CDR3 length: 14 residues. V lost 2 bases and J 5 bases, leaving 13 bases between the germline ends. CDR3 residues: CASSLFRVLDEQYF. CDR3 DNA: TGTGCCAGCAGCTTATTCAGGGTCCTTGACGAGCAGTACTTC.

The chain joins TRBV19 to TRBJ2-2; D ambiguous. This CDR3 spans 14 amino acids. Germline V gene sequence: CDR1 LNHDA, CDR2 SQIVND (reference sequence). V lost 1 base and J 6 bases, leaving 9 bases between the germline ends. The CDR3 sequence: CASSIGWLSGELFF. As DNA, the CDR3 is TGTGCCAGTAGTATAGGCTGGCTGTCCGGGGAGCTGTTTTTT. Looking up the rest from reference TRBV19 and TRBJ2-2 gives the full variable domain: DGGITQSPKYLFRKEGQNVTLSCEQNLNHDAMYWYRQDPGQGLRLIYYSQIVNDFQKGDIAEGYSVSREKKESFPLTVTSAQKNPTAFYLCASSIGWLSGELFFGEGSRLTVL.

This rearrangement joins TRBV4-1 to TRBJ1-4; 8 nucleotides align to TRBD1. Germline values: CDR1 MGHRA, CDR2 YSYEKL. V lost 4 bases and J lost 4; bases outside the gene matches: 11. The CDR3 has 17 amino acids. The CDR3: CASSRPDRGMINEKLFF. The DNA of the CDR3 is TGCGCCAGCAGCCGGCCTGACAGGGGAATGATTAATGAAAAACTGTTTTTT.

In DNA form, the CDR3 reads TGTGCCAGCAGTTTTACCGGGACTGCGGGTGAGCAGTTCTTC. It translates to CASSFTGTAGEQFF. The chain carries TRBV28 and TRBJ2-1, with D perhaps TRBD2 (6 bases). CDR1 is MDHEN, CDR2 SYDVKM, per germline. The CDR3 totals 14 residues. V was clipped by 3 bases and J by 9 bases, with 15 bases between them.

The chain links TRBV10-3 to TRBJ2-1; the match to TRBD2 covers 8 bases. The germline CDR1 and CDR2 sequences are ENHRY and SYGVKD. The CDR3 is 12 amino acids. Trimming at V came to 10 bases and at J to 7 bases, leaving 6 bases not matched to a gene. The CDR3 DNA follows: TGTGCCACAGCGGGAGTGGGAAATGAGCAGTTCTTC. Translating gives CATAGVGNEQFF.

The chain couples TRBV2 to TRBJ2-7; a possible D gene is TRBD2 (5 bases). This CDR3 is 14 amino acids long. Trimming took off 0 bases at V and 3 bases at J, with 9 bases between the two ends. Per germline, CDR1 SNHLY and CDR2 FYNNEI. The CDR3 sequence: CASSEAVDFYEQYF. DNA for the CDR3: TGTGCCAGCAGTGAAGCCGTGGACTTCTACGAGCAGTACTTC.

This chain links TRBV28 with TRBJ2-5; 8 bases are shared with TRBD2. V was pared by 5 bases and J by 5 bases, with 13 bases of the junction left unmatched. Germline CDR1 MDHEN, CDR2 SYDVKM. The CDR3 loop spans 16 amino acids. The CDR3 nucleotides are TGTGCCAGCAGTGAGGAAGCGGGAGATTTCGAGGAGACCCAGTACTTC. The encoded protein is CASSEEAGDFEETQYF.

This clone was seen just once. One end of the junction does not line up with germline, which may come from a read error. V gene TRBV4-2 combines with J gene TRBJ2-6, with 7 bases aligning to TRBD2. Germline loops: CDR1 LGHNA, CDR2 YNFKEQ. The CDR3 totals 16 residues. In nucleotides, the CDR3 is TGTGCCGGCAGCCAAGGCGGGAGCTCTGGGGCCAACGTCCTGACTTTC. The encoded protein is CAGSQGGSSGANVLTF.

The V call is TRBV5-5, the J call TRBJ2-7, with no clear D. Germline V gene lookup returns CDR1 SGHKS and CDR2 YYEKEE (reference sequence). There are 13 residues in the CDR3. Deletions cut 2 bases from V and 3 bases from J, with 9 bases between. CDR3 nucleotide sequence: TGTGCCAGCAGCTTACTTGAGGTCTACGAGCAGTACTTC. It yields the protein CASSLLEVYEQYF.